The present T cell receptor (beta chain) was sequenced within a study of OX40 agonist ivuxolimab in advanced cancers. CDR1 and CDR2 from the germline V gene are LNHDA and SQIVND (reference sequence). The CDR3 spans 17 residues. Germline trimming cut 3 bases from V and 8 bases from J; bases unmatched to any gene: 14. This table comes from immunoSEQ multiplex PCR, and its TCRdb copy is limited to in-frame clones, with some not included. This sample has some 70,000 clones, with about 91% found just once. This clonotype was sampled from an adult with an advanced solid tumor such as melanoma, head and neck, liver or kidney cancer. The specimen comprised CD4+ or CD8+ T cells sorted from blood, sampled in a trial of the OX40 agonist ivuxolimab. V is TRBV19 and J is TRBJ2-1; 9 positions agree with TRBD2. CDR3: CASSILPPSGIIDEQFF. The CDR3 bases are TGTGCCAGTAGTATCCTCCCCCCTAGCGGGATTATCGATGAGCAGTTCTTC.